This entry lists 2 T cell receptor beta chains sequenced from one sample in a study of post-analysis software for immune sequencing data. Carried by the TCR beta cDNA libraries were unique molecular identifiers. TCRdb called the PCR reads again in MiXCR, with one record for every CDR3 protein. Of some 160,000 distinct CDR3 sequences in the sample, roughly 40% were seen once. The sequencing here drew on blood, taken after autologous hematopoietic stem cell transplantation. The receptors were gathered from a girl aged 10 to 17 with multiple sclerosis.

This clonotype appeared many times. V usage is TRBV7-9 and J usage is TRBJ2-2; D possibly matches TRBD1 or TRBD2 (5 bases each). The germline V gene has CDR1 SEHNR and CDR2 FQNEAQ (reference sequence). The V gene lost 5 bases and the J gene lost 3 bases, with 13 bases spanning the gap. The CDR3 consists of 15 residues. In nucleotides, the CDR3 is TGTGCCAGCAGCCCACAACTGGGGGACACCGGGGAGCTGTTTTTT. The encoded protein is CASSPQLGDTGELFF. Combining the CDR3 with reference TRBV7-9 and TRBJ2-2 gives the whole variable domain DTGVSQNPRHKITKRGQNVTFRCDPISEHNRLYWYRQTLGQGPEFLTYFQNEAQLEKSRLLSDRFSAERPKGSFSTLEIQRTEQGDSAMYLCASSPQLGDTGELFFGEGSRLTVL.

This clonotype was detected only a few times. The chain recombines TRBV15 with TRBJ2-7; TRBD1 aligns across 8 bases. The J call may be incorrect, as the DNA end agrees better with TRBJ2-5. The germline gives CDR1 LNHNV, CDR2 YYDKDF (reference sequence). This CDR3 is 13 amino acids long. CDR3: CATSGQGRETQYF. DNA for the CDR3: TGTGCCACCAGCGGACAGGGTCGGGAGACCCAGTACTTC.